Given below is one T cell receptor (beta chain) in context. Its antigen is not known. These data belong to a study of graft-versus-host responses after intestinal transplantation. Study in general: Multivisceral, liver-intestinal, or isolated intestinal transplants were received by the recipients. Once they had received anti-thymocyte globulin induction, all recipients took tacrolimus and steroids for about 3 years. Whole-study results and caveats: Allograft clonal ratios (graft-versus-host to host-versus-graft) were high in patients who had graft-donor T cell macrochimerism. Detection of GvH clones occurred in recipient marrow, and some had their first appearance in ileum or blood.

The CDR3 contains 15 residues. Germline V lookup: CDR1 MNHNS, CDR2 SASEGT. Trimming at V came to 2 bases and at J to 6 bases, leaving 7 bases not matched to a gene. Profiled with immunoSEQ multiplex PCR; TCRdb holds only in-frame clones, not every one. The sample shows fewer than 95,000 clones, more than 85% of them seen only once. The chain joins TRBV6-1 to TRBJ2-1; 7 nucleotides match TRBD2. The material was unstimulated CD8+ T cells sorted from spleen or lymph node cells, obtained before intestinal transplant. This TCR was sampled from a human donor who received an intestinal transplant. DNA of the CDR3: TGTGCCAGCAGTGAATGGGCGGGGGACCTCAATGAGCAGTTCTTC. It yields the protein CASSEWAGDLNEQFF.